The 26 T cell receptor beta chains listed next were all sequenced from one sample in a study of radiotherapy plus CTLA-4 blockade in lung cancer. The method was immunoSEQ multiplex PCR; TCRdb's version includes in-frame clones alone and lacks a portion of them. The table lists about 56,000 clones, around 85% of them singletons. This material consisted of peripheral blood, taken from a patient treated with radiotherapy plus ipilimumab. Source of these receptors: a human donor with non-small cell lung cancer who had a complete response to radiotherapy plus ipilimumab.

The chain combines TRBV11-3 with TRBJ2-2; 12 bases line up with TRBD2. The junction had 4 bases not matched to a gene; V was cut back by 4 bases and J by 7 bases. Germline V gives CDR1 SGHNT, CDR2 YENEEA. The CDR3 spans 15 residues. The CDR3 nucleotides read TGTGCCAGCAGCTGGACTAGCGGGATTCTCGGGGAGCTGTTTTTT. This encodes CASSWTSGILGELFF.

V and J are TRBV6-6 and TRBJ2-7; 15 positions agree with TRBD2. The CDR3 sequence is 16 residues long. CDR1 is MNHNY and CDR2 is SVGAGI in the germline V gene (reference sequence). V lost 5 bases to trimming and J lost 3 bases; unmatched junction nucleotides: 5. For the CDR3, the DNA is TGTGCCAGCAGTCGGGGGGGACTAGCGGGGGGCTACGAGCAGTACGTC. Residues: CASSRGGLAGGYEQYV.

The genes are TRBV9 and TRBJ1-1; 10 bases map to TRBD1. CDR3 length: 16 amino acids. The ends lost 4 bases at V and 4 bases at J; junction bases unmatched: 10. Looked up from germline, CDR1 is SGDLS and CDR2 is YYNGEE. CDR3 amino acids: CASSPPTGGAGTEAFF. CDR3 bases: TGTGCCAGCAGCCCGCCGACAGGGGGCGCGGGCACTGAAGCTTTCTTT.

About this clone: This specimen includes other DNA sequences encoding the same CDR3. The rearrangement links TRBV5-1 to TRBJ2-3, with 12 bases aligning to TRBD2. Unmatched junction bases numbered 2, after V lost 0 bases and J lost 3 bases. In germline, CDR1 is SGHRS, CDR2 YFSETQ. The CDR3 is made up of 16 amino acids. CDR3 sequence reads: CASSLGGTSGTDTQYF. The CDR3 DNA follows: TGCGCCAGCAGCTTGGGAGGGACTAGCGGGACAGATACGCAGTATTTT.

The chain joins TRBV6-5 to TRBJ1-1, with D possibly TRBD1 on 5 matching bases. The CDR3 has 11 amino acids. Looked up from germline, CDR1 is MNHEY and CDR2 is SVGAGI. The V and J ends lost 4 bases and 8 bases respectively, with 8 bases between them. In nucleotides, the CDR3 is TGTGCCAGCAGTTGGGGGGTAGAAGCTTTCTTT. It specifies CASSWGVEAFF.

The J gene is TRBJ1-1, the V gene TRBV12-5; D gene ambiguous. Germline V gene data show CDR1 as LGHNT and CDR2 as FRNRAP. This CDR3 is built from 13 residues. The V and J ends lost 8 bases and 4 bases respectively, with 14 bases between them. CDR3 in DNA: TGTGCTAGTACAGAAAGGGAGCGCACTGAAGCTTTCTTT. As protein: CASTERERTEAFF.

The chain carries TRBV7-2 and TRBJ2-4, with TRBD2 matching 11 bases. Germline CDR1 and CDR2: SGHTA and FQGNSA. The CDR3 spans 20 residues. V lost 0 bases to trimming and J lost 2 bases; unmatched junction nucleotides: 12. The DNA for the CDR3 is TGTGCCAGCAGCTTAGCGTCTAGCGGGGGGTCCGAGATATCCAAAAACATTCAGTACTTC. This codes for CASSLASSGGSEISKNIQYF.

CDR3 loop: CASSLERGAGYGYTF. DNA for the CDR3: TGTGCCAGCAGCTTAGAGCGGGGGGCGGGCTATGGCTACACCTTC. The rearrangement uses TRBV7-8 and TRBJ1-2; possibly TRBD1 for D (6 bases). The CDR3 spans 15 residues. Germline V lookup: CDR1 SGHVS, CDR2 FQNEAQ. The germline V and J ends were trimmed by 1 base and 4 bases, with 13 bases remaining between them.

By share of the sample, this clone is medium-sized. CDR3 residues: CASSPAGGAPLRYEQYV. Written as DNA, the CDR3 is TGTGCCAGCAGCCCCGCGGGCGGGGCTCCCCTAAGATACGAGCAGTACGTC. The rearrangement links TRBV7-9 to TRBJ2-7; a weak D match, TRBD2 (6 bases). The V gene lost 5 bases and the J gene lost 4 bases, with 24 bases spanning the gap. Per the germline V gene, CDR1 is SEHNR and CDR2 is FQNEAQ (reference sequence). The CDR3 contains 17 residues.

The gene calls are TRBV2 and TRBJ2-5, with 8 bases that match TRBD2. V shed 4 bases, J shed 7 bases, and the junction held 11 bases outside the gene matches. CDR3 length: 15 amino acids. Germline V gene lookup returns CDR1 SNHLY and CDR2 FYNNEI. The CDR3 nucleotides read TGTGCCAGCAGTGCGGAGACGGGTCGGGGGGGGACCCAGTACTTC. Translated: CASSAETGRGGTQYF.

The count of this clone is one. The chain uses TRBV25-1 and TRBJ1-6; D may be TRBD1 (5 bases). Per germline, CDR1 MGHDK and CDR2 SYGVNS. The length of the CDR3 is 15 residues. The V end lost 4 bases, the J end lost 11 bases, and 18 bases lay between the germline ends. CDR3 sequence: CASSAWGRQVAPLHF. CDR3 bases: TGTGCCAGCAGTGCTTGGGGCCGCCAAGTGGCACCCCTCCACTTT.

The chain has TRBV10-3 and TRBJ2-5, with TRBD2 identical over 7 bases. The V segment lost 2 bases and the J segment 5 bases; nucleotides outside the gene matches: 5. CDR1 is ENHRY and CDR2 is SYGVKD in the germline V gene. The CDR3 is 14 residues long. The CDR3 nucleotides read TGTGCCATCAGTGAGGTAGCGGGCAGGGAGACCCAGTACTTC. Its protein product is CAISEVAGRETQYF.

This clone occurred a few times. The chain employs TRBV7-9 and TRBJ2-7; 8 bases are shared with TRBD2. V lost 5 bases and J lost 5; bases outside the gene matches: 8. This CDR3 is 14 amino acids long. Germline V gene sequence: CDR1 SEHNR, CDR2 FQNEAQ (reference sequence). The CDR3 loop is CASSAREGPDEQYF. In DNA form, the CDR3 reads TGTGCCAGCAGCGCCCGGGAGGGACCGGACGAGCAGTACTTC.

Written as DNA, the CDR3 is TGTGCCAGTAGTTCTGATACGCAGTATTTT. This sequence encodes CASSSDTQYF. The V and J genes are TRBV19 and TRBJ2-3; D gene ambiguous. Per germline, CDR1 LNHDA and CDR2 SQIVND (reference sequence). This CDR3 is built from 10 residues. V was pared by 5 bases and J by 6 bases, with 3 bases between.

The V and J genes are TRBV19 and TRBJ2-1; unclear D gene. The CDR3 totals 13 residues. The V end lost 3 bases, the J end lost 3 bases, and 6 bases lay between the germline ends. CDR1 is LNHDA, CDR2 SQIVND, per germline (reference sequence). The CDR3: CASSITDYNEQFF. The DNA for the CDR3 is TGTGCCAGTAGTATTACAGACTACAATGAGCAGTTCTTC.

The CDR3 DNA follows: TGCGCCAGCAGTGCCCTAGGGACTAGCAACTACAATGAGCAGTTCTTC. The encoded protein is CASSALGTSNYNEQFF. This chain links TRBV10-1 with TRBJ2-1; 9 nucleotides align to TRBD2. Germline assignment: CDR1 WNHNN and CDR2 SYGVQD (reference sequence). The CDR3 covers 16 residues. Losses at the gene ends were 4 bases for V and 3 bases for J; bases not matched to a gene: 7.

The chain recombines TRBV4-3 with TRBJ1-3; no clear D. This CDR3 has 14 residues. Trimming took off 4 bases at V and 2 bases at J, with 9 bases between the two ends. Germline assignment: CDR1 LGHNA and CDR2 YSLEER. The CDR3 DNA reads TGCGCCAGCAGCCCAGAGAGAACTGGAAACACCATATATTTT. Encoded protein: CASSPERTGNTIYF.

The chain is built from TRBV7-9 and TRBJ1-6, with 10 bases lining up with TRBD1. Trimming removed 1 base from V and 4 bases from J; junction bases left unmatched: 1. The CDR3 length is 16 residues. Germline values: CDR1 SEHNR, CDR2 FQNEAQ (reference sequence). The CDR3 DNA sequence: TGTGCCAGCAGCTTAGGGGACAGGGGATATAATTCACCCCTCCACTTT. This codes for CASSLGDRGYNSPLHF.

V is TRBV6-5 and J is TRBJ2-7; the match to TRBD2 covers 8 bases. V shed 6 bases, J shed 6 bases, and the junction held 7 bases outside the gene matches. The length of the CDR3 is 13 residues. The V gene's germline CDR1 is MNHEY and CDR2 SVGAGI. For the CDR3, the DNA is TGTGCCAGCAGCACGGGGGGGCCTTCCGAGCAGTACTTC. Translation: CASSTGGPSEQYF.

CDR3: CASSLGLLAGKYTDTQYF. The CDR3 coding sequence is TGTGCCAGCAGCTTAGGGTTGCTAGCGGGCAAGTACACAGATACGCAGTATTTT. This chain joins TRBV7-9 and TRBJ2-3; 8 bases match TRBD2. Losses at the gene ends were 1 base for V and 2 bases for J; bases not matched to a gene: 11. The CDR3 is 18 residues long. CDR1 is SEHNR and CDR2 is FQNEAQ in the germline V gene (reference sequence). Together with reference TRBV7-9 and TRBJ2-3, the CDR3 gives the full variable domain: DTGVSQNPRHKITKRGQNVTFRCDPISEHNRLYWYRQTLGQGPEFLTYFQNEAQLEKSRLLSDRFSAERPKGSFSTLEIQRTEQGDSAMYLCASSLGLLAGKYTDTQYFGPGTRLTVL.

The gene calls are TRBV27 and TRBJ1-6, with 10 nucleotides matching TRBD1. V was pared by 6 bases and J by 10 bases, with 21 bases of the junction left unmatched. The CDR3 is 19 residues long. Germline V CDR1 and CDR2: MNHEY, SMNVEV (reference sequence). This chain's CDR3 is CASRIRVSGQGMVLSPLHF. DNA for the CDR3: TGTGCCAGCAGGATAAGAGTTTCGGGACAGGGGATGGTGTTGTCACCCCTCCACTTT.

CDR3 DNA: TGTGCCAGCAGCGTGACAGGGTTGAGCAATCAGCCCCAGCATTTT. Translating gives CASSVTGLSNQPQHF. This chain links TRBV9 with TRBJ1-5, with TRBD1 matching over 7 bases. This CDR3 has 15 amino acids. The V gene's germline CDR1 is SGDLS and CDR2 YYNGEE. V was pared by 2 bases and J by 1 base, with 3 bases of the junction left unmatched. Filled out from reference TRBV9 and TRBJ1-5, the complete variable domain reads DSGVTQTPKHLITATGQRVTLRCSPRSGDLSVYWYQQSLDQGLQFLIQYYNGEERAKGNILERFSAQQFPDLHSELNLSSLELGDSALYFCASSVTGLSNQPQHFGDGTRLSIL.

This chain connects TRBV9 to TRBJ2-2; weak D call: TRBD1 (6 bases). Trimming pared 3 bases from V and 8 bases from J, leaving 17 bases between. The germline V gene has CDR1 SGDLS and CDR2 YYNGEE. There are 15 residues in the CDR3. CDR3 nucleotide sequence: TGTGCCAGCAGCGCCCCAGGGGAACCCAAAGGGGAGCTGTTTTTT. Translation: CASSAPGEPKGELFF.

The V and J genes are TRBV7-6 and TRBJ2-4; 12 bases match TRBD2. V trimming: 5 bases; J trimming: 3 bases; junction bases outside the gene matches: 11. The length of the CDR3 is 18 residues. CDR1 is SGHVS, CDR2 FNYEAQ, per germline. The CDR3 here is CASSPGLAGRFIKNIQYF. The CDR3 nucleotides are TGTGCCAGCAGCCCCGGACTAGCGGGGCGGTTTATCAAAAACATTCAGTACTTC. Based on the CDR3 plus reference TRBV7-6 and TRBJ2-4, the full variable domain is GAGVSQSPRYKVTKRGQDVALRCDPISGHVSLYWYRQALGQGPEFLTYFNYEAQQDKSGLPNDRFSAERPEGSISTLTIQRTEQRDSAMYRCASSPGLAGRFIKNIQYFGAGTRLSVL.

CDR3 sequence reads: CASSNSRGGYTF. The CDR3 DNA follows: TGTGCCAGCAGTAATTCTCGGGGGGGCTACACCTTC. This rearrangement joins TRBV27 to TRBJ1-2; TRBD1 might be the D (5 bases). CDR1 and CDR2 (germline): MNHEY, SMNVEV (reference sequence). Trimming shortened V by 5 bases and J by 8 bases, and 12 bases separated the two germline ends. CDR3 size: 12 residues.

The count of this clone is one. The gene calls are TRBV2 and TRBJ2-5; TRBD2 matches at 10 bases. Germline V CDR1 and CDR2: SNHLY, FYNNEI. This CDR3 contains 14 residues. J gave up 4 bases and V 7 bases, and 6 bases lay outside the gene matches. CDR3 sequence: CASIRAGGRETQYF. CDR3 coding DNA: TGTGCCAGCATTCGAGCGGGGGGGCGAGAGACCCAGTACTTC. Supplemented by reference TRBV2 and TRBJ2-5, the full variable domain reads EPEVTQTPSHQVTQMGQEVILRCVPISNHLYFYWYRQILGQKVEFLVSFYNNEISEKSEIFDDQFSVERPDGSNFTLKIRSTKLEDSAMYFCASIRAGGRETQYFGPGTRLLVL.